One and the same sample provided the 27 T cell receptor beta chains below, sequenced in a study of cytomegalovirus exposure and HLA in healthy donors. 60 Vbeta and 13 Jbeta primers were used in PCR. The table came from immunoSEQ multiplex PCR; TCRdb's copy has only in-frame clones and leaves some out. The table records over 85,000 clones, approximately 82% of them present only once. The sequencing sample was made of PBMCs. The receptors come from a young man in good health and CMV-seropositive.

The genes are TRBV7-9 and TRBJ1-3; 9 bases agree with TRBD1. The V gene end was trimmed by 5 bases and the J gene end by 0 bases; junction bases not matched to a gene: 8. Looked up from germline, CDR1 is SEHNR and CDR2 is FQNEAQ (reference sequence). The CDR3 totals 17 residues. The CDR3 coding sequence is TGTGCCAGCAGCCCCTGGACAGGGGCCCTCTCTGGAAACACCATATATTTT. It specifies CASSPWTGALSGNTIYF.

The rearrangement links TRBV4-3 to TRBJ1-1; D possibly corresponds to TRBD1 (6 bases). This CDR3 contains 14 residues. With 4 bases removed from V and 9 bases from J, the gap between germline ends came to 18 bases. CDR1 and CDR2 (germline): LGHNA, YSLEER. CDR3 amino acids: CASSRYSGQGKAFF. The CDR3 nucleotides read TGCGCCAGCAGCCGATACAGTGGGCAGGGGAAAGCTTTCTTT.

This sequence joins TRBV28 and TRBJ2-7, with D perhaps matching TRBD2 (6 bases). Trimming left V 9 bases short and J 0 bases short, with 18 bases between. Germline-derived CDR1 and CDR2 are MDHEN and SYDVKM. There are 15 residues in the CDR3. The CDR3 DNA reads TGTGCCAGTAACGGAGGAGGGCACAGCTCCTACGAGCAGTACTTC. Translating it yields CASNGGGHSSYEQYF.

V gene TRBV29-1 combines with J gene TRBJ2-5, with no clear D. The V and J ends lost 6 bases and 5 bases respectively, with 10 bases between them. The CDR3 spans 11 residues. Per germline, CDR1 SQVTM and CDR2 ANQGSEA. CDR3 sequence reads: CSVAVQETQYF. DNA of the CDR3: TGCAGCGTGGCCGTTCAGGAGACCCAGTACTTC. Full variable domain (outside the CDR3, taken from reference TRBV29-1 and TRBJ2-5): SAVISQKPSRDICQRGTSLTIQCQVDSQVTMMFWYRQQPGQSLTLIATANQGSEATYESGFVIDKFPISRPNLTFSTLTVSNMSPEDSSIYLCSVAVQETQYFGPGTRLLVL.

The chain couples TRBV30 to TRBJ1-1; D unclear. Looked up from germline, CDR1 is GTSNPN and CDR2 is SVGIG (reference sequence). The length of the CDR3 is 13 residues. V was clipped by 2 bases and J by 2 bases, with 9 bases between them. CDR3 residues: CAWSSGANTEAFF. For the CDR3, the DNA is TGTGCCTGGAGTTCGGGAGCTAACACTGAAGCTTTCTTT.

The chain combines TRBV7-9 with TRBJ2-3; D may be TRBD2 (5 bases). The CDR3 is 15 residues long. CDR1 is SEHNR, CDR2 FQNEAQ, per germline (reference sequence). The V end was cut by 5 bases, the J end by 7 bases, with 19 bases between. The CDR3 DNA reads TGTGCCAGCAGCCCCTCCGGGATCAGCCCCCATACGCAGTATTTT. Amino acid sequence: CASSPSGISPHTQYF.

As concerns this clone: The junction departs from the called germline gene at one end, perhaps through a read error. The rearrangement links TRBV5-8 to TRBJ1-4; 7 positions agree with TRBD1. CDR3 length: 19 residues. CDR1 and CDR2 (germline): SGHTS, YDEGEE. CDR3 sequence: CASSLTRDRILATNAKLFF. In DNA, the CDR3 is TGTGCCAGCAGCCTCACAAGGGACAGAATCCTTGCAACTAATGCAAAACTGTTTTTT.

The chain combines TRBV6-6 with TRBJ2-7; 7 bases align to TRBD1. Germline V gene data show CDR1 as MNHNY and CDR2 as SVGAGI (reference sequence). The CDR3 extends over 15 amino acids. V trimming: 2 bases; J trimming: 2 bases; junction bases outside the gene matches: 6. CDR3 DNA sequence: TGTGCCAGCAGTTACCTGGGACAGATTACCTACGAGCAGTACTTC. Its protein product is CASSYLGQITYEQYF.

This rearrangement joins TRBV7-2 to TRBJ2-5; D is ambiguous. Germline V lookup: CDR1 SGHTA, CDR2 FQGNSA. Trimming took off 1 base at V and 4 bases at J, with 16 bases between the two ends. CDR3 length: 16 residues. In DNA form, the CDR3 reads TGTGCCAGCAGCTTAGGAGTGGCTAGTATAGGAGAGACCCAGTACTTC. It translates to CASSLGVASIGETQYF.

The J gene is TRBJ1-4, the V gene TRBV30; 10 bases match TRBD1. With 5 bases clipped from V and 5 bases from J, the junction kept 5 bases outside the gene matches. CDR3 size: 14 residues. Per the germline V gene, CDR1 is GTSNPN and CDR2 is SVGIG (reference sequence). The CDR3 region has the DNA TGTGCCTGGGATCCGGGACAGGGGAATGAAAAACTGTTTTTT. Amino acids: CAWDPGQGNEKLFF.

The J gene is TRBJ2-3, the V gene TRBV29-1, with 10 bases fitting TRBD2. Trimming took 7 bases from V and 7 from J; bases not matched to a gene: 11. The length of the CDR3 is 14 residues. Per germline, CDR1 SQVTM and CDR2 ANQGSEA. The CDR3, as DNA: TGCAGCGCCCGACAGGCTAGCGGGGGAAATACGCAGTATTTT. It translates to CSARQASGGNTQYF.

This CDR3 reads CASRERQGLEPLHF. CDR3 in DNA: TGTGCCAGCAGAGAGAGACAGGGTTTAGAACCCCTCCACTTT. V gene TRBV25-1 combines with J gene TRBJ1-6, with 7 bases matching TRBD1. V shed 6 bases, J shed 12 bases, and the junction held 11 bases outside the gene matches. The CDR3 spans 14 residues. Germline V gives CDR1 MGHDK, CDR2 SYGVNS.

This chain links TRBV7-8 with TRBJ1-4, with 7 nucleotides matching TRBD1. CDR3 length equals 15 residues. Germline V lookup: CDR1 SGHVS, CDR2 FQNEAQ. J gave up 3 bases and V 5 bases, and 6 bases lay outside the gene matches. Here the CDR3 DNA reads TGTGCCAGCAGCGCCGGGGACAGCTCTAATGAAAAACTGTTTTTT. Residues: CASSAGDSSNEKLFF.

The sample holds one count of this clone. This chain uses TRBV5-6 with TRBJ2-1, with D uncertain. Germline V CDR1 and CDR2: SGHDT, YYEEEE. Trimming took off 0 bases at V and 7 bases at J, with 5 bases between the two ends. The CDR3 runs 12 residues. The chain's CDR3 is CASSLAVNEQFF. Here the CDR3 DNA reads TGTGCCAGCAGCTTGGCAGTGAATGAGCAGTTCTTC. The whole variable domain, remainder taken from reference TRBV5-6 and TRBJ2-1, is DAGVTQSPTHLIKTRGQQVTLRCSPKSGHDTVSWYQQALGQGPQFIFQYYEEEERQRGNFPDRFSGHQFPNYSSELNVNALLLGDSALYLCASSLAVNEQFFGPGTRLTVL.

V gene TRBV7-2 combines with J gene TRBJ2-1, with a tentative D call TRBD1 (6 bases). The CDR3 is 17 residues long. Per the germline V gene, CDR1 is SGHTA and CDR2 is FQGNSA. Trimming cost V 6 bases and J 1 base, with 19 bases left between them. As DNA, the CDR3 is TGTGCCAGCAGTTTTGACAGGTCTTGGGGGTCCTACAATGAGCAGTTCTTC. Translated, it gives CASSFDRSWGSYNEQFF.

The chain has TRBV19 and TRBJ2-3; no definite D call. CDR1 LNHDA and CDR2 SQIVND come from the germline V gene (reference sequence). V dropped 3 bases and J dropped 4 bases, with 11 bases sitting between them. CDR3 length: 14 residues. CDR3 sequence reads: CASSMWSGADTQYF. For the CDR3, the DNA is TGTGCCAGTAGTATGTGGAGTGGAGCAGATACGCAGTATTTT.

About this clone itself: One end of the junction is discordant with germline, which a read error may explain. The chain uses TRBV10-3 and TRBJ2-6, with a weak D call TRBD2 (5 bases). From germline, CDR1 is ENHRY and CDR2 SYGVKD. This CDR3 contains 16 residues. This CDR3 is CAIGDTGISGANVLTF. CDR3 nucleotides: TGTGCCATCGGTGATACGGGAATCTCTGGGGCCAACGTCCTGACTTTC.

The chain is built from TRBV11-3 and TRBJ2-3; D may be TRBD2 (6 bases). CDR3 length: 15 amino acids. The germline V gene has CDR1 SGHNT and CDR2 YENEEA. V was shortened by 4 bases and J by 3 bases, with 14 bases between the two germline ends. The CDR3 coding sequence is TGTGCCAGCAGCTCCCCTGGACTATCTACAGATACGCAGTATTTT. Its protein product is CASSSPGLSTDTQYF. The full variable domain, its missing parts supplied by reference TRBV11-3 and TRBJ2-3, is EAGVVQSPRYKIIEKKQPVAFWCNPISGHNTLYWYLQNLGQGPELLIRYENEEAVDDSQLPKDRFSAERLKGVDSTLKIQPAELGDSAVYLCASSSPGLSTDTQYFGPGTRLTVL.

This clone was seen only once. The J gene is TRBJ2-1, the V gene TRBV29-1; D might be TRBD2 (6 bases). Trimming cost V 5 bases and J 6 bases, with 14 bases left between them. From germline, CDR1 is SQVTM and CDR2 ANQGSEA. The CDR3 spans 13 residues. The DNA of the CDR3 is TGCAGCGTTAGGAGGGGCATGGTCAATGAGCAGTTCTTC. Translating gives CSVRRGMVNEQFF.

This chain links TRBV2 with TRBJ2-1, with 7 bases aligning to TRBD1. Germline CDR1 is SNHLY and CDR2 is FYNNEI. Trimming cost V 3 bases and J 5 bases; bases outside gene matches: 7. The CDR3 runs to 15 residues. The CDR3 DNA is TGTGCCAGCAGTGATTCGACAGGGTCCCACAATGAGCAGTTCTTC. This gives the protein CASSDSTGSHNEQFF.

This chain connects TRBV6-1 to TRBJ1-4; 8 nucleotides align to TRBD1. Germline values: CDR1 MNHNS, CDR2 SASEGT. The CDR3 is made up of 15 amino acids. Trimming took 4 bases from V and 3 from J; bases not matched to a gene: 4. CDR3 residues: CASSVTGGANEKLFF. The CDR3 nucleotides read TGTGCCAGCAGTGTCACAGGGGGGGCTAATGAAAAACTGTTTTTT.

Turning to this clone: Additional DNA sequences in this sample encode the identical CDR3. This chain joins TRBV4-3 and TRBJ2-7; TRBD1 agrees at 9 bases. V trimming: 4 bases; J trimming: 2 bases; junction bases outside the gene matches: 3. The CDR3 loop spans 14 amino acids. CDR1 LGHNA and CDR2 YSLEER come from the germline V gene. This CDR3 is CASSPGQGTYEQYF. CDR3 in DNA: TGCGCCAGCAGCCCAGGACAGGGGACCTACGAGCAGTACTTC.

The chain recombines TRBV5-1 with TRBJ1-4; 8 nucleotides match TRBD1. The CDR3 extends over 15 amino acids. Looked up from germline, CDR1 is SGHRS and CDR2 is YFSETQ. V shed 0 bases and J 7 bases; nucleotides not matched to a gene: 5. This chain's CDR3 is CASSLAGQGGEKLFF. The CDR3 DNA follows: TGCGCCAGCAGCTTGGCCGGACAGGGAGGTGAAAAACTGTTTTTT.

The V gene is TRBV4-1, the J gene TRBJ2-7; D is uncertain. The CDR3 is 17 residues long. Per the germline V gene, CDR1 is MGHRA and CDR2 is YSYEKL. The V and J ends lost 0 bases and 3 bases respectively, with 18 bases between them. The CDR3: CASSQDHAPPKYYEQYF. CDR3 sequence (DNA): TGCGCCAGCAGCCAAGATCATGCGCCGCCAAAATACTACGAGCAGTACTTC.

V usage is TRBV28 and J usage is TRBJ2-5; a weak D match, TRBD2 (7 bases). The CDR3 spans 13 residues. Germline CDR1 MDHEN, CDR2 SYDVKM. Trimming cost V 8 bases and J 1 base, with 11 bases left between them. The CDR3 protein is CASGGGAQETQYF. CDR3 DNA sequence: TGTGCCAGCGGGGGGGGCGCCCAAGAGACCCAGTACTTC.

The rearrangement links TRBV28 to TRBJ1-1; no clear D gene. The CDR3 covers 11 residues. V shed 8 bases and J shed 3 bases, with 7 bases lying between them. Germline values: CDR1 MDHEN, CDR2 SYDVKM. The CDR3 region is CASALYTEAFF. In DNA, the CDR3 is TGTGCCAGCGCGCTGTACACTGAAGCTTTCTTT.

This clone has a handful of counts. The chain is built from TRBV30 and TRBJ2-1; D is unclear. CDR1 GTSNPN and CDR2 SVGIG come from the germline V gene (reference sequence). Trimming stripped 0 bases from V and 0 bases from J, with 9 bases between. The CDR3 totals 15 residues. The CDR3 DNA sequence: TGTGCCTGGAGTGTACTGTCTATCTCCTACAATGAGCAGTTCTTC. It encodes CAWSVLSISYNEQFF.